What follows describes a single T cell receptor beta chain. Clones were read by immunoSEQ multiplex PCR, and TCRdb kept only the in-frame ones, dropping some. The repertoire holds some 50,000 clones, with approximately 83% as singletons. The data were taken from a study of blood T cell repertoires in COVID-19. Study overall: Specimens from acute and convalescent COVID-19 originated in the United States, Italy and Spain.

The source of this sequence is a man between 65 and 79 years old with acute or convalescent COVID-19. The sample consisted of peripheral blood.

DNA of the CDR3: TGTGCCTGGAGTAGCACGAACACTGAAGCTTTCTTT. Translated, it gives CAWSSTNTEAFF. The rearrangement links TRBV30 to TRBJ1-1; D is undetermined. V lost 2 bases and J 1 base, leaving 5 bases between the germline ends. There are 12 residues in the CDR3. Germline CDR1 and CDR2: GTSNPN and SVGIG (reference sequence).